A single TCR beta chain is shown here with its context. These data come from a study of cytomegalovirus exposure and HLA in healthy donors. Per the germline V gene, CDR1 is SGHNT and CDR2 is YYREEE (reference sequence). The J segment lost 4 bases and the V segment lost 3 bases, leaving 6 bases of the junction unmatched. The CDR3 runs 15 residues. Use of 60 Vbeta and 13 Jbeta primers characterized the PCR. TCRdb keeps only in-frame clones here, not all; method: immunoSEQ multiplex PCR. Of 200,000 to 250,000 clones detected, about 81% appear once; the ten largest clones hold 4.5% to 6%. J is TRBJ1-1 and V is TRBV5-4; 10 positions match TRBD1. The clonotype was recovered from a woman aged 40 to 50 in good health and CMV-seropositive. Sequencing used PBMCs. Here the CDR3 DNA reads TGTGCCAGCAGCTACCTTGACAGGGGGCTCACTGAAGCTTTCTTT. It specifies CASSYLDRGLTEAFF. Looking up the rest from reference TRBV5-4 and TRBJ1-1 gives the full variable domain: ETGVTQSPTHLIKTRGQQVTLRCSSQSGHNTVSWYQQALGQGPQFIFQYYREEENGRGNFPPRFSGLQFPNYSSELNVNALELDDSALYLCASSYLDRGLTEAFFGQGTRLTVV.